This T cell receptor beta chain was recorded in a study of blood T cells in healthy people across ages. The second PCR ran about 6 to 12 cycles with a sample-barcoded 5' primer and J-beta primers. TCRdb used MiXCR to reprocess the 5' RACE reads, holding one entry per CDR3 protein. Seen here are fewer than 900,000 distinct CDR3 sequences, roughly 41% observed once, and the top ten hold under 25%. CDR1 and CDR2 (germline): WNHNN, SYGVQD (reference sequence). The CDR3 extends over 14 amino acids. Trimming stripped 0 bases from V and 2 bases from J, with 7 bases between. This sequence originates from a woman aged 55-70 years in good health. The V call is TRBV10-1, the J call TRBJ2-5; unclear D gene. What was sequenced was blood. CDR3 residues: CASSESLGQETQYF. The CDR3 DNA sequence: TGCGCCAGCAGTGAGTCTCTGGGACAAGAGACCCAGTACTTC.